The rows below give T cell receptor beta chains drawn from one sample of a study of T cells generated in artificial thymic organoids. TCRdb re-called the 5' RACE reads with MiXCR, one entry per CDR3 protein. This table has about 8,500 distinct CDR3 sequences, approximately 20% appearing once. The source material was naive CD8+ T cells from the thymus. The receptors were sampled from a human donor who gave cord blood stem cells for thymic organoid culture, a cardiac surgery patient who gave postnatal thymus, or a blood donor (not recorded which). Each CDR3 is given with its conserved first and last residue. Each record gives: J gene, V gene, D gene, clone size, CDR3 DNA, CDR3 protein. The D gene is left open where the match is weak. Clone size appears in some rows only: once, few, many, or a class for an expanded clone.

J: TRBJ1-6; V: TRBV7-3; D: -; size: few; DNA: TGTGCCAGCGTTCAGGTCACCCTCCACTTT; CDR3: CASVQVTLHF
J: TRBJ2-5; V: TRBV7-2; D: TRBD1; size: medium-sized; DNA: TGTGCCAGCAGCTTCTCGGGACAGGGACACGAGACCCAGTACTTC; CDR3: CASSFSGQGHETQYF
J: TRBJ2-7; V: TRBV12-2; D: -; size: -; DNA: TGTGCAAGACGCTTCCGGGTGGCCTCCTACGAGCAGTACTTC; CDR3: CARRFRVASYEQYF
J: TRBJ2-1; V: TRBV11-2; D: TRBD1; size: -; DNA: TGTGCCAGCAGCTCCGATCCGGTGGGGACAGGAGCCTACAATGAGCAGTTCTTC; CDR3: CASSSDPVGTGAYNEQFF
J: TRBJ2-7; V: TRBV12-3/TRBV12-4; D: -; size: medium-sized; DNA: TGTGCCAGCAGTTTTTCGGTAGGCAAACGCTACGAGCAGTACTTC; CDR3: CASSFSVGKRYEQYF
J: TRBJ2-3; V: TRBV5-1; D: TRBD2; size: medium-sized; DNA: TGCGCCAGCAGCGAATCACCCGGACTAGCCTACACAGATACGCAGTATTTT; CDR3: CASSESPGLAYTDTQYF
J: TRBJ2-1; V: TRBV5-1; D: TRBD2; size: medium-sized; DNA: TGCGCCAGCAGCCTCTCCGGATGGACTAGCGGGAGTACCGACTACAATGAGCAGTTCTTC; CDR3: CASSLSGWTSGSTDYNEQFF
J: TRBJ2-1; V: TRBV27; D: -; size: -; DNA: TGTGCCAGCAGCTTTGGGACAAACCCCTACAATGGGCAGTTCTTC; CDR3: CASSFGTNPYNGQFF
J: TRBJ2-7; V: TRBV4-1; D: TRBD2; size: many; DNA: TGCGCCAGCAGCCATTTAATAGCGGGGGTCTACGAGCAGTACTTC; CDR3: CASSHLIAGVYEQYF
J: TRBJ1-1; V: TRBV28; D: TRBD1; size: medium-sized; DNA: TGTGCCAGCAGTCTCCAGACAGGGGAGAACACTGAAGCTTTCTTT; CDR3: CASSLQTGENTEAFF
J: TRBJ1-4; V: TRBV4-1; D: TRBD1; size: medium-sized; DNA: TGCGCCAGCAGCCAAGGTGGCAGGGGGATCGAAAAACTGTTTTTT; CDR3: CASSQGGRGIEKLFF
J: TRBJ2-2; V: TRBV15; D: -; size: medium-sized; DNA: TGTGCCACCAGCAGGACAGGCTACACCGGGGAGCTGTTTTTT; CDR3: CATSRTGYTGELFF
J: TRBJ1-5; V: TRBV4-2; D: -; size: medium-sized; DNA: TGTGCCAGCAGCCAAGGAGACGCGGGTGGCAATCAGCCCCAGCATTTT; CDR3: CASSQGDAGGNQPQHF
J: TRBJ2-7; V: TRBV29-1; D: -; size: medium-sized; DNA: TGCAGCGTTGAAGATGGGGGTGGGTACGAGCAGTACTTC; CDR3: CSVEDGGGYEQYF
J: TRBJ2-1; V: TRBV20-1; D: TRBD2; size: medium-sized; DNA: TGCAGTGCTAGAGGGACCATGCTAGCGGGAGTTAATGAGCAGTTCTTC; CDR3: CSARGTMLAGVNEQFF
J: TRBJ1-5; V: TRBV11-2; D: -; size: medium-sized; DNA: TGTGCCAGCAGCTTAGATTTGTCCGGAGATCAGCCCCAGCATTTT; CDR3: CASSLDLSGDQPQHF
J: TRBJ1-1; V: TRBV25-1; D: -; size: medium-sized; DNA: TGTGCCAGCAGTCAGACAGTTGAAGCTTTCTTT; CDR3: CASSQTVEAFF
J: TRBJ1-1; V: TRBV6-6; D: -; size: -; DNA: TGTGCCAGCGGTTACTCCGCAGGGGTGAGCACTGAAGCTTTCTTT; CDR3: CASGYSAGVSTEAFF
J: TRBJ2-1; V: TRBV3-1; D: TRBD1; size: medium-sized; DNA: TGTGCCAGCAGCGATAGACAGGGGAGCTCCTACAATGAGCAGTTCTTC; CDR3: CASSDRQGSSYNEQFF
J: TRBJ2-2; V: TRBV11-2; D: -; size: many; DNA: TGTGCCAGCAGCTTAGGGGGCCGGGAGCTGTTTTTT; CDR3: CASSLGGRELFF
J: TRBJ2-7; V: TRBV12-3/TRBV12-4; D: -; size: few; DNA: TGTGCCAGCAGTCTACTTGTGGGGTACAAGCAGTACTTC; CDR3: CASSLLVGYKQYF
J: TRBJ2-1; V: TRBV27; D: TRBD2; size: many; DNA: TGTGCCAGCAGTTCCGGGACTAGCGGGAGGGGAGATGAGCAGTTCTTC; CDR3: CASSSGTSGRGDEQFF
J: TRBJ2-1; V: TRBV9; D: TRBD2; size: medium-sized; DNA: TGTGCCAGCAGCGTAAGTGGGACTAGCGGATACAATGAGCAGTTCTTC; CDR3: CASSVSGTSGYNEQFF
J: TRBJ2-1; V: TRBV18; D: TRBD2; size: -; DNA: TGTGCCAGCTCTAGTTGGACTAGCGGGACTAATGAGCAGTTCTTC; CDR3: CASSSWTSGTNEQFF
J: TRBJ2-7; V: TRBV7-9; D: -; size: medium-sized; DNA: TGTGCCAGCAGAGATACCGGGAACGAGCTCTACGAGCAGTACTTC; CDR3: CASRDTGNELYEQYF
J: TRBJ2-1; V: TRBV7-8; D: -; size: medium-sized; DNA: TGTGCCAGCAGCCTAGAAAGGTACAATGAGCAGTTCTTC; CDR3: CASSLERYNEQFF
J: TRBJ2-6; V: TRBV12-3/TRBV12-4; D: -; size: medium-sized; DNA: TGTGCCAGCAGGGCAGGGGATGTCTCTGGGGCCAACGTCCTGACTTTC; CDR3: CASRAGDVSGANVLTF
J: TRBJ2-1; V: TRBV4-1; D: -; size: medium-sized; DNA: TGCGCCAGCAGCCAATTCTCGAATGTTGAGCAGTTCTTC; CDR3: CASSQFSNVEQFF
J: TRBJ2-2; V: TRBV7-2; D: -; size: -; DNA: TGTGCCAGCAGCTTAGTGAGACAGCCCACCGGGGAGCTGTTTTTT; CDR3: CASSLVRQPTGELFF
J: TRBJ2-1; V: TRBV6-2/TRBV6-3; D: -; size: -; DNA: TGTGCCAGCAGTTACTCCGGACAGCGACTGAGAACCTACGAGCAGTTCTTC; CDR3: CASSYSGQRLRTYEQFF
J: TRBJ2-1; V: TRBV5-1; D: -; size: few; DNA: TGCGCCAGCAGCTTGGTAGTCTTGGACAGATACAATGAGCAGTTCTTC; CDR3: CASSLVVLDRYNEQFF
J: TRBJ2-1; V: TRBV5-1; D: -; size: few; DNA: TGCGCCAGCAGCTACCGGGACGGCGAGTACAATGAGCAGTTCTTC; CDR3: CASSYRDGEYNEQFF
J: TRBJ2-7; V: TRBV5-6; D: TRBD1; size: medium-sized; DNA: TGTGCCAGCAGCCTAATCGGACAGGGCTACGAGCAGTACTTC; CDR3: CASSLIGQGYEQYF
J: TRBJ2-5; V: TRBV6-2/TRBV6-3; D: TRBD2; size: medium-sized; DNA: TGTGCCAGCAGTCATCCAGCGGGAGGGGAGACCCAGTACTTC; CDR3: CASSHPAGGETQYF
J: TRBJ2-1; V: TRBV28; D: TRBD1; size: -; DNA: TGTACCGGCAGTGTAAGACAGGGTAACCTAAATGAGCAGTTCTTC; CDR3: CTGSVRQGNLNEQFF
J: TRBJ2-2; V: TRBV7-2; D: -; size: medium-sized; DNA: TGTGCCAGCAGCTTAGCTCTCCGGACAGCAAACACCGGGGAGCTGTTTTTT; CDR3: CASSLALRTANTGELFF
J: TRBJ2-7; V: TRBV10-3; D: TRBD1; size: many; DNA: TGTGCCATCATGGACAGGACCTACGAGCAGTACTTC; CDR3: CAIMDRTYEQYF
J: TRBJ2-1; V: TRBV12-3/TRBV12-4; D: -; size: few; DNA: TGTGCCAGCAGTCCCGAACAGGGAAGGCAGTTCTTC; CDR3: CASSPEQGRQFF
J: TRBJ2-3; V: TRBV18; D: -; size: medium-sized; DNA: TGTGCCAGCTCACCATTGGGTTCAGGGGCATCCCCTTCGGATACGCAGTATTTT; CDR3: CASSPLGSGASPSDTQYF
J: TRBJ2-7; V: TRBV5-6; D: -; size: medium-sized; DNA: TGTGCCAGCAGCCACCCCTGGCGGAACCACGAGCAGTACTTC; CDR3: CASSHPWRNHEQYF
J: TRBJ2-3; V: TRBV12-3/TRBV12-4; D: -; size: -; DNA: TGTGCCAGCAGTTTAGAGACTTCCACAGATACGCAGTATTTT; CDR3: CASSLETSTDTQYF
J: TRBJ2-3; V: TRBV30; D: -; size: medium-sized; DNA: TGTGCCCAATCGGGAGAATTCACAGATACGCAGTATTTT; CDR3: CAQSGEFTDTQYF
J: TRBJ2-7; V: TRBV4-2; D: -; size: -; DNA: TGTGCCAGCAGCCAAGAGGGCCGACAGGCCTACGAGCAGTACTTC; CDR3: CASSQEGRQAYEQYF
J: TRBJ2-7; V: TRBV9; D: -; size: medium-sized; DNA: TGTGCCAGCAGCGTAGACGGATACGAGCAGTACTTC; CDR3: CASSVDGYEQYF
J: TRBJ1-4; V: TRBV4-1; D: TRBD1; size: once; DNA: TGCGCCAGCAGCCAACCAGGGGGCGTAGGGGAAAAACTGTTTTTT; CDR3: CASSQPGGVGEKLFF
J: TRBJ1-2; V: TRBV4-1; D: TRBD1; size: medium-sized; DNA: TGCGCCAGCAGCCACCACCCCGGGACAGGTTTTTTCTATGGCTACACCTTC; CDR3: CASSHHPGTGFFYGYTF